The present T cell receptor (beta chain) was sequenced within a study of CD8+CD57+ T cells in acquired aplastic anemia. Investigators profiled TCR beta VDJ and CDR3 from genomic DNA template. In TCRdb, the reads were re-called with MiXCR into one record per CDR3 protein. The table records about 180,000 distinct CDR3 sequences, roughly 65% of them present only once. Patients selected for sequencing had displayed CD8+CD57+ cell expansion by flow cytometry. Severe acquired aplastic anemia was present in every patient. Sequencing was carried out using sorted CD4+, CD8+, or CD8+CD57+ T cells (not recorded which) from PBMCs. The clonotype originates from a human donor with aplastic anemia.

The CDR3 spells CASNLPGLDTDTQYF. The CDR3 nucleotides read TGTGCCAGCAACCTACCGGGACTCGACACAGATACGCAGTATTTT. The chain is built from TRBV7-8 and TRBJ2-3; D perhaps matches TRBD2 (6 bases). The CDR3 covers 15 residues. Germline V gene data show CDR1 as SGHVS and CDR2 as FQNEAQ. The V end lost 7 bases, the J end lost 2 bases, and 16 bases lay between the germline ends. Filled out from reference TRBV7-8 and TRBJ2-3, the complete variable domain reads GAGVSQSPRYKVAKRGQDVALRCDPISGHVSLFWYQQALGQGPEFLTYFQNEAQLDKSGLPSDRFFAERPEGSVSTLKIQRTQQEDSAVYLCASNLPGLDTDTQYFGPGTRLTVL.